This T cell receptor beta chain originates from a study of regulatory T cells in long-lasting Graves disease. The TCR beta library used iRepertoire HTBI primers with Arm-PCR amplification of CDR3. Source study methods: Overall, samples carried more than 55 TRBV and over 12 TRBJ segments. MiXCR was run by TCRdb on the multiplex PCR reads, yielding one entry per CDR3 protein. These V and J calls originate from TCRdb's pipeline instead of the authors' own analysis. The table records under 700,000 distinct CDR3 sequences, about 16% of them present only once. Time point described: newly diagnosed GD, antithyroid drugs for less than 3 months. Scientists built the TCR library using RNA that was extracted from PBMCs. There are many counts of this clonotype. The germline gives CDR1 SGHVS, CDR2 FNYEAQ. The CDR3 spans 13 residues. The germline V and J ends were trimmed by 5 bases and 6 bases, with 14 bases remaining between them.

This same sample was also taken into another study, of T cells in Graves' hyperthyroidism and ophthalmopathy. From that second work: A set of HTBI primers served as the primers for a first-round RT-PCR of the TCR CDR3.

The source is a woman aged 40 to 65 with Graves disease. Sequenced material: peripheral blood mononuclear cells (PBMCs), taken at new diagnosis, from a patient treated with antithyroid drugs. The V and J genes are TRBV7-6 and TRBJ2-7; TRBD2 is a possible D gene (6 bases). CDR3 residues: CASSPSGVREQYF. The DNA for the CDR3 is TGTGCCAGCAGCCCCTCGGGAGTCCGCGAGCAGTACTTC. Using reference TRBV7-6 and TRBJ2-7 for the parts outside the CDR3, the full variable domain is GAGVSQSPRYKVTKRGQDVALRCDPISGHVSLYWYRQALGQGPEFLTYFNYEAQQDKSGLPNDRFSAERPEGSISTLTIQRTEQRDSAMYRCASSPSGVREQYFGPGTRLTVT.